This T cell receptor beta chain was found in a study of blood T cell repertoires in COVID-19. Study summary: The cDNA or gDNA used as material had been derived from T cells, B-cell-depleted T cells, or PBMCs.

This CDR3 has 14 amino acids. Trimming cost V 5 bases and J 0 bases, with 11 bases left between them. CDR1 is LNHDA and CDR2 is SQIVND in the germline V gene (reference sequence). The data were produced by immunoSEQ multiplex PCR, yet TCRdb's version contains in-frame clones alone and is incomplete. Among 250,000 to 300,000 clones, about 86% were seen once, and the ten largest hold around 3.6%. Sequenced: peripheral blood. The sequence came from a man aged 18 to 30 with active or convalescent COVID-19. This chain joins TRBV19 and TRBJ2-7; no definite D call. The CDR3 here is CASSSASVSYEQYF. In DNA, the CDR3 is TGTGCCAGTAGTTCGGCAAGCGTCTCCTACGAGCAGTACTTC.